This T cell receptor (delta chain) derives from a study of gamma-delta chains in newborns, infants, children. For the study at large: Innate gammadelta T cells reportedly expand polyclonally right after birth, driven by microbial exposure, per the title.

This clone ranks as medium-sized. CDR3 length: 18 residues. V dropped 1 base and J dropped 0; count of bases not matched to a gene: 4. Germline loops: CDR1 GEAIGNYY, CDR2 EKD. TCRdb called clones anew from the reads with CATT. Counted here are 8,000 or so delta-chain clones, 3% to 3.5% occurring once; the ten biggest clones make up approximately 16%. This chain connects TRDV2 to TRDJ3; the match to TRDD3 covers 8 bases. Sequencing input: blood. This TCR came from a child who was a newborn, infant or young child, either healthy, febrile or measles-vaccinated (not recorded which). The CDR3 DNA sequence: TGTGCCTGTGACACATGGGGGGATATCTCCTGGGACACCCGACAGATGTTTTTC. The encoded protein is CACDTWGDISWDTRQMFF.